The present T cell receptor (beta chain) was sequenced within a study of T cells in Graves' hyperthyroidism and ophthalmopathy. Study-wide results and limits: Blood samples included most of the expanded thyroid clonotypes exceeding 0.001.

The CDR3 loop spans 16 amino acids. The ends were cut back, 2 bases at V and 4 bases at J, with 17 bases in the middle. CDR1 and CDR2 from the germline V gene are MNHEY and SVGAGI. Comments on this clonotype: Its antigen remains unknown.

There were TCR beta CDR3 regions amplified from RNA transcripts. First-round RT-PCR with HTBI primers amplified the TCR CDR3 region. TCRdb recomputed calls from the multiplex PCR reads with MiXCR, one row per CDR3 protein. The table has approximately 520,000 distinct CDR3 sequences, less than 25% seen once. This clonotype originated in a man aged 18 to 29 with Graves' hyperthyroidism. The V call is TRBV6-5, the J call TRBJ1-2; D gene uncertain. The source material was blood. CDR3 amino acids: CASSYISRANLYGYTF. DNA of the CDR3: TGTGCCAGCAGTTACATCAGCCGGGCCAATCTCTATGGCTACACCTTC.